This paragraph reports one T cell receptor (beta chain). Its specificity is not known. This entry belongs to a study of T cell responses to AZD1222 COVID-19 vaccine. Here immunoSEQ multiplex PCR was the method, and the copy in TCRdb shows in-frame clones only, minus some. This table has fewer than 150,000 clones, 70% to 90% appearing once. Deletions cut 4 bases from V and 5 bases from J, with 21 bases between. The CDR3 covers 17 residues. Germline loops: CDR1 SEHNR, CDR2 FQNEAQ (reference sequence). Study results and limitations: Increased Spike-specific TCR breadth and depth were observed after two AZD1222 doses. White British people made up most donors, females outnumbered males, and clonal diversity was possibly underestimated.

Sample: peripheral blood, taken on day 0 of AZD1222 vaccination. The clonotype comes from an adult in good health. The V gene is TRBV7-9, the J gene TRBJ2-1; the D gene is possibly TRBD2 (7 bases). CDR3 nucleotides: TGTGCCAGCAGCTCTAGCTTAAGGGGGGGACAACACAATGAGCAGTTCTTC. It codes for CASSSSLRGGQHNEQFF.